Listed here are 10 T cell receptor beta chains from one sample, sequenced in a study of CD8 T cells in Susac syndrome. Reverse transcription of roughly 0.5 to 1 ug RNA was performed with random hexamers. TCRdb used MiXCR to reprocess the immunoSEQ multiplex PCR reads, holding one entry per CDR3 protein. The sample has about 150,000 distinct CDR3 sequences; about 96% are singletons. The sample was CD4+ T cells from PBMCs. The receptors shown here come from a human donor with Susac syndrome.

The CDR3 DNA sequence: TGCAGCGTTGCACCCTCATCGTCAGATACGCAGTATTTT. Residues: CSVAPSSSDTQYF. The rearrangement links TRBV29-1 to TRBJ2-3; the D is unclear. Germline V gene data show CDR1 as SQVTM and CDR2 as ANQGSEA. V shed 4 bases and J shed 4 bases, with 12 bases lying between them. The CDR3 is 13 amino acids.

The V gene is TRBV7-2, the J gene TRBJ2-5; the D gene is possibly TRBD2 (5 bases). Germline V lookup: CDR1 SGHTA, CDR2 FQGNSA. The V end lost 2 bases, the J end lost 3 bases, and 7 bases lay between the germline ends. The CDR3 has 13 amino acids. In DNA, the CDR3 is TGTGCCAGCAGCTTAACTAGGAAAGAGACCCAGTACTTC. Translating it yields CASSLTRKETQYF. Together with reference TRBV7-2 and TRBJ2-5, the CDR3 gives the full variable domain: GAGVSQSPSNKVTEKGKDVELRCDPISGHTALYWYRQSLGQGLEFLIYFQGNSAPDKSGLPSDRFSAERTGGSVSTLTIQRTQQEDSAVYLCASSLTRKETQYFGPGTRLLVL.

This chain's CDR3 is CSAVQGPGQPQHF. In DNA form, the CDR3 reads TGCAGCGCCGTGCAGGGCCCAGGTCAGCCCCAGCATTTT. The chain uses TRBV29-1 and TRBJ1-5, with D maybe TRBD1 (5 bases). This CDR3 spans 13 amino acids. Trimming shortened V by 7 bases and J by 6 bases, and 16 bases separated the two germline ends. CDR1 is SQVTM, CDR2 ANQGSEA, per germline.

The chain recombines TRBV20-1 with TRBJ2-7; D perhaps matches TRBD1 (6 bases). CDR1 is DFQATT, CDR2 SNEGSKA, per germline (reference sequence). Between the trimmed V and J ends, which lost 0 bases and 6 bases, there was a span of 18 bases. The CDR3 has 15 residues. The CDR3 here is CSARDANNRVFEQYF. The CDR3 coding sequence is TGCAGTGCTAGAGATGCAAACAACAGGGTTTTCGAGCAGTACTTC.

The chain employs TRBV29-1 and TRBJ1-2; D is unresolved. In germline, CDR1 is SQVTM, CDR2 ANQGSEA. Trimming shortened V by 1 base and J by 2 bases, and 8 bases separated the two germline ends. This CDR3 contains 13 residues. For the CDR3, the DNA is TGCAGCGTTGAAGTCGGATCGAACTATGGCTACACCTTC. It yields the protein CSVEVGSNYGYTF. The whole variable domain, filled in from reference TRBV29-1 and TRBJ1-2, reads SAVISQKPSRDICQRGTSLTIQCQVDSQVTMMFWYRQQPGQSLTLIATANQGSEATYESGFVIDKFPISRPNLTFSTLTVSNMSPEDSSIYLCSVEVGSNYGYTFGSGTRLTVV.

This chain links TRBV29-1 with TRBJ2-1; 7 bases match TRBD2. From germline, CDR1 is SQVTM and CDR2 ANQGSEA. The CDR3 runs to 17 residues. V shed 6 bases and J 2 bases; nucleotides not matched to a gene: 16. Written as DNA, the CDR3 is TGCAGCGTAGGACTTATGACTAGCCCCTCCACCTACAATGAGCAGTTCTTC. Its translation: CSVGLMTSPSTYNEQFF.

As DNA, the CDR3 is TGTGCCAGCAGCCCATCCATATGGTCTCCGGGCAATCAGCCCCAGCATTTT. This gives the protein CASSPSIWSPGNQPQHF. The chain has TRBV3-1 and TRBJ1-5; no definite D call. The CDR3 consists of 17 residues. Between the trimmed V and J ends, which lost 4 bases and 2 bases, there was a span of 18 bases. Germline CDR1 reads LGHDT; CDR2 reads YNNKEL (reference sequence).

V gene TRBV15 combines with J gene TRBJ1-1, with TRBD1 matching 8 bases. V shed 0 bases, J shed 5 bases, and the junction held 8 bases outside the gene matches. The CDR3 is 16 amino acids. CDR1 is LNHNV, CDR2 YYDKDF, per germline (reference sequence). The CDR3 loop reads CATSRDQLRGRTEAFF. DNA of the CDR3: TGTGCCACCAGCAGAGATCAACTCAGGGGGCGGACTGAAGCTTTCTTT.

This chain connects TRBV20-1 to TRBJ1-5; D ambiguous. V lost 6 bases and J 4 bases, leaving 13 bases between the germline ends. Germline V gene sequence: CDR1 DFQATT, CDR2 SNEGSKA (reference sequence). This CDR3 spans 13 amino acids. In DNA form, the CDR3 reads TGCAGTGCCCAGAAAGGCTTTAATCAGCCCCAGCATTTT. It yields the protein CSAQKGFNQPQHF.

This chain joins TRBV2 and TRBJ2-1; D is unclear. Germline V gene data show CDR1 as SNHLY and CDR2 as FYNNEI. V was clipped by 6 bases and J by 3 bases, with 3 bases between them. The CDR3 has 11 amino acids. The CDR3 region has the DNA TGTGCCAGCAGGCTCTACAATGAGCAGTTCTTC. This encodes CASRLYNEQFF.